This T cell receptor beta chain is drawn from a study of cytomegalovirus exposure and HLA in healthy donors. Whole-study results and caveats: According to a later analysis, TCR clusters from the first cohort tended to co-occur in the 120 or so validation repertoires. Researchers catalogued roughly 170 TCR beta chains as cytomegalovirus-associated.

The repertoire was sequenced with immunoSEQ multiplex PCR; TCRdb's copy has only in-frame clones and lacks some. The sample yields some 260,000 clones, around 90% seen once. A word on this clone: Antigen unknown.

The specimen sequenced was PBMCs. The sequence was collected from a woman aged 25 to 39 in good health and CMV-seronegative.

Here the CDR3 DNA reads TGTGCCAGCAGCTTAGGTGGGGGGACCGCAGATACGCAGTATTTT. As protein: CASSLGGGTADTQYF. The rearrangement joins TRBV11-2 to TRBJ2-3, with D perhaps matching TRBD2 (6 bases). The CDR3 is 15 amino acids. The V end was cut by 1 base, the J end by 4 bases, with 12 bases between. Germline-derived CDR1 and CDR2 are SGHAT and FQNNGV.